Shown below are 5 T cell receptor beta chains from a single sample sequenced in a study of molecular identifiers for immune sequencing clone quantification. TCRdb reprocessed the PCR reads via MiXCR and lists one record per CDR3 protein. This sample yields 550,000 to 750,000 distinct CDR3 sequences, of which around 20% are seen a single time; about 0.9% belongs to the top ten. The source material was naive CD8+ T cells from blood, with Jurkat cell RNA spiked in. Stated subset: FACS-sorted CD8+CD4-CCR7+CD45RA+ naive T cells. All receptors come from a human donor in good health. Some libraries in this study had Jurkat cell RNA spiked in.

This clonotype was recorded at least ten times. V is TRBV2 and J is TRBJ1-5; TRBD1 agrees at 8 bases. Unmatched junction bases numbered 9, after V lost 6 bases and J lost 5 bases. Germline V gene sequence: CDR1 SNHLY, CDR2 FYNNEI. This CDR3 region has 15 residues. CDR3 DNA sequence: TGTGCCAGCAGGGAAAGGACAGGGACAGATCAGCCCCAGCATTTT. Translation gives CASRERTGTDQPQHF.

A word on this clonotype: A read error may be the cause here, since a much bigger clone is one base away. CDR3 bases: TGTGCCGGCACCCAGGGTGATACGCAGTATTTT. Translation: CAGTQGDTQYF. This chain connects TRBV16 to TRBJ2-3; D may be TRBD1 (5 bases). CDR1 KGHSY and CDR2 FQNENV come from the germline V gene. The V gene lost 11 bases and the J gene lost 6 bases, with 12 bases spanning the gap. CDR3 size: 11 residues.

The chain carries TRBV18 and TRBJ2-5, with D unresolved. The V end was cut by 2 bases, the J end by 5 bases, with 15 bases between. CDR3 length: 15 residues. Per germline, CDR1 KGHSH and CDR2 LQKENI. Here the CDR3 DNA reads TGTGCCAGCTCACCAGAAATCAGCGTCAGGGAGACCCAGTACTTC. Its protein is CASSPEISVRETQYF.

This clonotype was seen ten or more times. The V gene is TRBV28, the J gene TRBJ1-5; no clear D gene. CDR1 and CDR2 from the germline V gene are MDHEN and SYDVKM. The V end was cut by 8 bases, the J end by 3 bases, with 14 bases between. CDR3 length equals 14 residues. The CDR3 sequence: CASSGGGFNQPQHF. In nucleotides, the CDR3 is TGTGCCAGCTCCGGAGGAGGTTTCAATCAGCCCCAGCATTTT.

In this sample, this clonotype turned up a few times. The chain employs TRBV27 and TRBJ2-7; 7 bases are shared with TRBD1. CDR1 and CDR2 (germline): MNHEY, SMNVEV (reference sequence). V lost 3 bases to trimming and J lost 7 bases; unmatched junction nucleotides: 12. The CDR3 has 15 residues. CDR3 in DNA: TGTGCCAGCAGTTTTTTTTCACCAGAACAGGGGGAGCAGTACTTC. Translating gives CASSFFSPEQGEQYF.